Below are 10 T cell receptor beta chains sequenced from a single sample in a study of T cell changes during pregnancy in multiple sclerosis. Only in-frame clones appear in the TCRdb table, and some are missing; sequencing was by immunoSEQ multiplex PCR. This sample carries about 75,000 clones, about nine tenths of them seen once, and the ten largest clones take 0.35% to 0.45%. The starting material was CD4+ T cells from peripheral blood mononuclear cells, obtained before pregnancy. These receptors came from a female donor with multiple sclerosis, enrolled in a pregnancy study.

The table lists this clone with a few counts. The sample contains more than one DNA sequence encoding this CDR3. The V call is TRBV10-2, the J call TRBJ2-7; maybe TRBD1 (6 bases). The germline V gene encodes CDR1 WSHSY and CDR2 SAAADI. The CDR3 is made up of 13 amino acids. Between the trimmed V and J ends, which lost 6 bases and 0 bases, there was a span of 9 bases. Written as DNA, the CDR3 is TGCGCCAGCAGAGAGGACAGCTCCTACGAGCAGTACTTC. Translated, it gives CASREDSSYEQYF.

The chain joins TRBV2 to TRBJ2-7; D may be TRBD1 (5 bases). There are 13 residues in the CDR3. Trimming cost V 6 bases and J 1 base, with 10 bases left between them. CDR1 is SNHLY and CDR2 is FYNNEI in the germline V gene. CDR3 amino acids: CASRAGYSYEQYF. The CDR3 coding sequence is TGTGCCAGCAGGGCAGGGTATTCCTACGAGCAGTACTTC.

This clone came up a few times. The rearrangement links TRBV28 to TRBJ1-2, with 7 bases that match TRBD1. V trimming: 8 bases; J trimming: 8 bases; junction bases outside the gene matches: 11. The CDR3 runs to 13 residues. From germline, CDR1 is MDHEN and CDR2 SYDVKM. The CDR3 here is CASYTPQGMGYTF. As DNA, the CDR3 is TGTGCCAGCTATACCCCACAGGGGATGGGCTACACCTTC.

The genes are TRBV2 and TRBJ2-7; 7 bases match TRBD1. CDR1 and CDR2 from the germline V gene are SNHLY and FYNNEI. The length of the CDR3 is 14 residues. The V segment lost 4 bases and the J segment 4 bases; nucleotides outside the gene matches: 7. The CDR3, as DNA: TGTGCCAGCAGTGCGGCAGGGGGTCGTTACGAGCAGTACTTC. As protein: CASSAAGGRYEQYF.

V usage is TRBV2 and J usage is TRBJ1-5; 7 bases map to TRBD1. After removal of 5 bases from V and 3 bases from J, the junction contained 4 bases not matched to a gene. This CDR3 is built from 14 residues. In germline, CDR1 is SNHLY, CDR2 FYNNEI. The CDR3 DNA follows: TGTGCCAGCAGTCCACAGGGGATCAATCAGCCCCAGCATTTT. The encoded protein is CASSPQGINQPQHF.

Here the CDR3 DNA reads TGTGCCAGCAGTAGGAGTCCCGACTACGAGCAGTACTTC. This translates into CASSRSPDYEQYF. The chain combines TRBV2 with TRBJ2-7; D unclear. The germline gives CDR1 SNHLY, CDR2 FYNNEI. This CDR3 has 13 residues. V lost 5 bases and J lost 3, with 11 bases in between.

This chain uses TRBV7-2 with TRBJ2-7; 9 nucleotides match TRBD2. This CDR3 spans 15 amino acids. Germline values: CDR1 SGHTA, CDR2 FQGNSA. V lost 5 bases to trimming and J lost 6 bases; unmatched junction nucleotides: 11. This CDR3 is CASSPEGLAGTEQYF. In DNA form, the CDR3 reads TGTGCCAGCAGCCCAGAAGGCCTAGCGGGAACCGAGCAGTACTTC.

This chain links TRBV5-4 with TRBJ2-7; TRBD2 matches 12 bases. The CDR3 contains 14 residues. Germline-derived CDR1 and CDR2 are SGHNT and YYREEE (reference sequence). Unmatched junction bases numbered 5, after V lost 4 bases and J lost 6 bases. CDR3 nucleotide sequence: TGTGCCAGCAGCACTCTAGCGGGGGGGAGCGAGCAGTACTTC. It translates to CASSTLAGGSEQYF.

CDR3 sequence reads: CAIRGQASGYGYTF. The CDR3 DNA is TGTGCCATCAGGGGACAGGCATCGGGCTATGGCTACACCTTC. The gene calls are TRBV10-3 and TRBJ1-2; TRBD1 matches at 8 bases. CDR1 is ENHRY and CDR2 is SYGVKD in the germline V gene. Trimming removed 6 bases from V and 4 bases from J; junction bases left unmatched: 7. This CDR3 has 14 residues.

V usage is TRBV6-6 and J usage is TRBJ1-5; maybe TRBD1 (5 bases). The V end was cut by 2 bases, the J end by 7 bases, with 12 bases between. The V gene's germline CDR1 is MNHNY and CDR2 SVGAGI (reference sequence). The CDR3 length is 14 residues. CDR3 sequence: CASSYGTSGQPQHF. The CDR3 DNA follows: TGTGCCAGCAGTTACGGGACTTCAGGGCAGCCCCAGCATTTT.